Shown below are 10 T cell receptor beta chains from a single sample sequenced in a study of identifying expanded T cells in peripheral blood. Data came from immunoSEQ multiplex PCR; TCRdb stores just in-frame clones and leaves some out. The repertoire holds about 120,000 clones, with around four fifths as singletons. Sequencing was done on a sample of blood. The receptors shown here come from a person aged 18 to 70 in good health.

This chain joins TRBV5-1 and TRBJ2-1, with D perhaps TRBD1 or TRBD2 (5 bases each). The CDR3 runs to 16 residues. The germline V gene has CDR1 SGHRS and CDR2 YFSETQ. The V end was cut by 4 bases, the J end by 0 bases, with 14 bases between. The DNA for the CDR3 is TGCGCCAGCAGCCCCGGGACCCTTTCCTCCTACAATGAGCAGTTCTTC. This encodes CASSPGTLSSYNEQFF.

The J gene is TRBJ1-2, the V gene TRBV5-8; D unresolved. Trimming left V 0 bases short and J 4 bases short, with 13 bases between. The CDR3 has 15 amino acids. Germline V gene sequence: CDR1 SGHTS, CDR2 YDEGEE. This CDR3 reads CASSLDGRLVYGYTF. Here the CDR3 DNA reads TGTGCCAGCAGCTTGGATGGCAGGCTGGTCTATGGCTACACCTTC.

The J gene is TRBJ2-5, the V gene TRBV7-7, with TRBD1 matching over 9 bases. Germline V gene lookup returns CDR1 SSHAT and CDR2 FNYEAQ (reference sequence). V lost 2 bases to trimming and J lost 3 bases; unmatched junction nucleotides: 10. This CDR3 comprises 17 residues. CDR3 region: CASSLNTGGPYKETQYF. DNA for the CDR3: TGTGCCAGCAGCTTAAATACAGGGGGCCCCTACAAAGAGACCCAGTACTTC.

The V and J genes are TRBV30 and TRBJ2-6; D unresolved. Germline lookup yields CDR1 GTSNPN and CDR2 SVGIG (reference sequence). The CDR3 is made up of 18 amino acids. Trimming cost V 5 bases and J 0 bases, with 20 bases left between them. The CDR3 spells CAWGSVRRSLSGANVLTF. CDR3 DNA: TGTGCCTGGGGCTCAGTGCGACGCTCTCTCTCTGGGGCCAACGTCCTGACTTTC. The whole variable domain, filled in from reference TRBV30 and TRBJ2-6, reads SQTIHQWPATLVQPVGSPLSLECTVEGTSNPNLYWYRQAAGRGLQLLFYSVGIGQISSEVPQNLSASRPQDRQFILSSKKLLLSDSGFYLCAWGSVRRSLSGANVLTFGAGSRLTVL.

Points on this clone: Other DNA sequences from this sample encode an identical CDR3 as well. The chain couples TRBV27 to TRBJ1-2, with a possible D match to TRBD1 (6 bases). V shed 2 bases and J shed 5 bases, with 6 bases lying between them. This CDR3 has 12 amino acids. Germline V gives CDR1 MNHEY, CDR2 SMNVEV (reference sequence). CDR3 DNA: TGTGCCAGCAGTTTACAGGGGTATGGCTACACCTTC. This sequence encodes CASSLQGYGYTF.

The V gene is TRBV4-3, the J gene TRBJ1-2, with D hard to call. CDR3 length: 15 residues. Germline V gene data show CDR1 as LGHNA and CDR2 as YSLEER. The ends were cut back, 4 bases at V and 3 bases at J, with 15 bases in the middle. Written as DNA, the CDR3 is TGCGCCAGCAGCCGGGTGGCAGATTATTACTATGGCTACACCTTC. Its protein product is CASSRVADYYYGYTF.

In DNA form, the CDR3 reads TGTGCCAGCAGTGCTTGGACAGGGCCCCTTCAAGAGACCCAGTACTTC. Its translation is CASSAWTGPLQETQYF. The chain combines TRBV27 with TRBJ2-5, with 8 bases that match TRBD1. The CDR3 covers 16 residues. J was trimmed by 2 bases and V by 5 bases; bases with no gene match: 10. The germline V gene has CDR1 MNHEY and CDR2 SMNVEV (reference sequence).

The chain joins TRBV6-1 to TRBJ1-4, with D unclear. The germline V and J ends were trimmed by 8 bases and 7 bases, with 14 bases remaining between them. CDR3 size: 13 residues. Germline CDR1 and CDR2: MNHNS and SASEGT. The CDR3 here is CASLGSFGEKLFF. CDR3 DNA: TGTGCCAGCTTAGGATCGTTTGGTGAAAAACTGTTTTTT.

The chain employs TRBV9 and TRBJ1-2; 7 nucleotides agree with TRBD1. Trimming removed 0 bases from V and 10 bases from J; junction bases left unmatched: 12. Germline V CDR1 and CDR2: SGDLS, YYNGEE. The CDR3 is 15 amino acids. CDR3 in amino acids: CASSVVWGGTAIYTF. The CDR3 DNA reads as TGTGCCAGCAGCGTAGTTTGGGGAGGGACAGCCATCTACACCTTC.

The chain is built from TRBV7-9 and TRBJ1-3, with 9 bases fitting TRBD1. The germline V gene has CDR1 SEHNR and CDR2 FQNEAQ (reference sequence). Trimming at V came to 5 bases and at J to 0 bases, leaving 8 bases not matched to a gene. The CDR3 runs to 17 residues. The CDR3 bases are TGTGCCAGCAGCCCGAGGACAGGGGACTACTCTGGAAACACCATATATTTT. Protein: CASSPRTGDYSGNTIYF.